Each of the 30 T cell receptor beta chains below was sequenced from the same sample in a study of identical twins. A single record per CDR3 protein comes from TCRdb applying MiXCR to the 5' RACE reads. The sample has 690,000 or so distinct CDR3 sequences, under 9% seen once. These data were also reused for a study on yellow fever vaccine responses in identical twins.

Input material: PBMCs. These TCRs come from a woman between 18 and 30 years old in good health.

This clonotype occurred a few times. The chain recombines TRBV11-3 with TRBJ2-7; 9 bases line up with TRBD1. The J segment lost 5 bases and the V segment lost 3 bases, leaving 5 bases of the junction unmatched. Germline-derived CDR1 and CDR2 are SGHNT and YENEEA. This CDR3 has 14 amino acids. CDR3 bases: TGTGCCAGCAGCTTGGGGACAGGGAGTAACGAGCAGTACTTC. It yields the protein CASSLGTGSNEQYF.

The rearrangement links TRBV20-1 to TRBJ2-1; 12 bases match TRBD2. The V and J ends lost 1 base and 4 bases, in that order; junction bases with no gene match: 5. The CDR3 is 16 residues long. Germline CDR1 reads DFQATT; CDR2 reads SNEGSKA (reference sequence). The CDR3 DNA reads TGCAGTGCTAGAGGGCCCGGGACTAGCGGGTACAATGAGCAGTTCTTC. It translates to CSARGPGTSGYNEQFF.

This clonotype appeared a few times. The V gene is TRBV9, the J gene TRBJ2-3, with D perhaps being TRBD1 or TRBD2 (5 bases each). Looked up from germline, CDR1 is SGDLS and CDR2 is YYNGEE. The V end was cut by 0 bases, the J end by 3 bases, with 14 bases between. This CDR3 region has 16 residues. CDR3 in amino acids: CASSVGGLRGTDTQYF. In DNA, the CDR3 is TGTGCCAGCAGCGTAGGGGGCCTTCGGGGAACAGATACGCAGTATTTT.

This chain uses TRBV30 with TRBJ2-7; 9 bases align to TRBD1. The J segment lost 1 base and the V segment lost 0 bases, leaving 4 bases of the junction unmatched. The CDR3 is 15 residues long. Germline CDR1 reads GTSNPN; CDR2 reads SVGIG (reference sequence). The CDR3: CAWSVLGTGSYEQYF. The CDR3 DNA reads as TGTGCCTGGAGTGTCTTAGGGACAGGGTCCTACGAGCAGTACTTC.

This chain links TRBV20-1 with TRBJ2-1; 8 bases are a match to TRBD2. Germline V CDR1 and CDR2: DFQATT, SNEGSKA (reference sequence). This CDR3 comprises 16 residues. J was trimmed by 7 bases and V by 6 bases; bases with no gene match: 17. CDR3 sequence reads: CSANPNREGQRNEQFF. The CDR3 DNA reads TGCAGTGCAAACCCTAACCGGGAGGGCCAGCGAAATGAGCAGTTCTTC.

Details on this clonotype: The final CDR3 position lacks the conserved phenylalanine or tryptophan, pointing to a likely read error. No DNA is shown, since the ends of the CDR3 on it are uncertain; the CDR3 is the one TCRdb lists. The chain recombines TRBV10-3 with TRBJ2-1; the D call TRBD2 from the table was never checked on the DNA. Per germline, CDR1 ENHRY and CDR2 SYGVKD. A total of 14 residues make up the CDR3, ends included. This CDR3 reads CAILSDPVRLAGIL.

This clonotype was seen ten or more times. CDR3 bases: TGTGCCAGCAGTACGAGCGGGTACACAGATACGCAGTATTTT. This translates into CASSTSGYTDTQYF. V and J are TRBV5-6 and TRBJ2-3, with D possibly matching TRBD2 (6 bases). This CDR3 spans 14 amino acids. Germline V gives CDR1 SGHDT, CDR2 YYEEEE. Deletions cut 5 bases from V and 2 bases from J, with 12 bases between.

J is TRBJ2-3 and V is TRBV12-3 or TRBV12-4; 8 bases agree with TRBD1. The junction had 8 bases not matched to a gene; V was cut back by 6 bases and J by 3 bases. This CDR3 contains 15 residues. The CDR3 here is CASSPTGEKTDTQYF. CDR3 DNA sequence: TGTGCCAGCAGCCCGACAGGGGAAAAAACAGATACGCAGTATTTT.

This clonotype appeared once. CDR3 in DNA: TGTGCCAGCAGCTTCACCAGCAATGAAGCTTTCTTT. Its translation is CASSFTSNEAFF. The rearrangement joins TRBV7-9 to TRBJ1-1; D gene unclear. Trimming cost V 3 bases and J 7 bases, with 9 bases left between them. The CDR3 covers 12 residues. Germline loops: CDR1 SEHNR, CDR2 FQNEAQ (reference sequence).

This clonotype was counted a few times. CDR3 coding DNA: TGTGCCAGCAGTTTAGCGTTTGGGAGAGGGACCAAAAACATTCAGTACTTC. As protein: CASSLAFGRGTKNIQYF. The rearrangement joins TRBV12-3 or TRBV12-4 to TRBJ2-4, with a weak D call TRBD2 (5 bases). V was clipped by 0 bases and J by 2 bases, with 14 bases between them. The CDR3 spans 17 residues.

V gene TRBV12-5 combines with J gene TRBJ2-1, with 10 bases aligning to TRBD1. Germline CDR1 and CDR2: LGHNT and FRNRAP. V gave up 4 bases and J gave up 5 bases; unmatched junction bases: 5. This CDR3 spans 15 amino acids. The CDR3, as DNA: TGTGCTAGTGGTTCGGGACAGGGGAATCACAATGAGCAGTTCTTC. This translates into CASGSGQGNHNEQFF.

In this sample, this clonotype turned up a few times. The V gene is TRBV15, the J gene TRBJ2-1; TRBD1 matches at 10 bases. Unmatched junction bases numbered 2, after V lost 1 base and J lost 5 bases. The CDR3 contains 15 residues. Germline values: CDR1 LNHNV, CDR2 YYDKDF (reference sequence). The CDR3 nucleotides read TGTGCCACCAGCAGAGCGGGGACAGGGGACAATGAGCAGTTCTTC. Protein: CATSRAGTGDNEQFF.

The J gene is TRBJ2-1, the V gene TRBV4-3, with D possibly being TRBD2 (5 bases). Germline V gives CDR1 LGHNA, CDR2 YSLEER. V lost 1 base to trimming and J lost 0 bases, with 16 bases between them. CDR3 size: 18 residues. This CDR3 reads CASSQGRIATGSYNEQFF. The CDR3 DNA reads TGCGCCAGCAGCCAAGGCCGTATAGCGACTGGCTCCTACAATGAGCAGTTCTTC.

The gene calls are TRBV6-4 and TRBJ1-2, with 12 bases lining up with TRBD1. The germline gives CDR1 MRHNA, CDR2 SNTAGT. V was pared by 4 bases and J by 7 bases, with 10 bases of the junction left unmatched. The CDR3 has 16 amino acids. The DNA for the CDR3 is TGTGCCAGCAGTGCAGCCCGGGACAGGGGGCTGTCTGGCTACACCTTC. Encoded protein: CASSAARDRGLSGYTF.

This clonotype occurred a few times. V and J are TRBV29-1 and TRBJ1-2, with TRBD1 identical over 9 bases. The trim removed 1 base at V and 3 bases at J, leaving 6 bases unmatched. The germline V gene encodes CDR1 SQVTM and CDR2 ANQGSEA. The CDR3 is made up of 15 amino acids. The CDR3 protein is CSVEGLTGGYYGYTF. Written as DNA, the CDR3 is TGCAGCGTTGAAGGCCTAACAGGGGGCTACTATGGCTACACCTTC.

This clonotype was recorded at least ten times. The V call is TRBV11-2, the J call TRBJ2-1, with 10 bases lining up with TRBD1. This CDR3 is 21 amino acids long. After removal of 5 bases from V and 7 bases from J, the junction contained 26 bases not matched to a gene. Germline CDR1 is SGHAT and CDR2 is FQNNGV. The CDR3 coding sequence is TGTGCCAGCAGCCTCCGGGACAGGGGCTGGCCAAGCCGGGGGCCCACTAATGAGCAGTTCTTC. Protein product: CASSLRDRGWPSRGPTNEQFF.

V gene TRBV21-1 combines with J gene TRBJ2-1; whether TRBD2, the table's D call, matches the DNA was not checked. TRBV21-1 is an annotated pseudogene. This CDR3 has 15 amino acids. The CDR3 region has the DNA TGTGCCAGCAGCAAGTGCGGGAGCCGTTACAATGAGCAGTTCTTC. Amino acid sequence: CASSKCGSRYNEQFF.

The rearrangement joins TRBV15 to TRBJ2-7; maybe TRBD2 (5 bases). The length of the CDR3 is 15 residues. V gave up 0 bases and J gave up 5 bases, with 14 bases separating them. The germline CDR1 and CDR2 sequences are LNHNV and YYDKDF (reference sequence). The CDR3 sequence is CATSRDRTSFDEQYF. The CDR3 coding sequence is TGTGCCACCAGCAGAGATCGAACTAGTTTCGACGAGCAGTACTTC.

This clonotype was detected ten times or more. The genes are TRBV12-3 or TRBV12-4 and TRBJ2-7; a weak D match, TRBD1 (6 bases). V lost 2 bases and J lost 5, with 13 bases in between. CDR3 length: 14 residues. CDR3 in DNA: TGTGCCAGCAGTTTATACAGGGATACAAACGAGCAGTACTTC. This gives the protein CASSLYRDTNEQYF.

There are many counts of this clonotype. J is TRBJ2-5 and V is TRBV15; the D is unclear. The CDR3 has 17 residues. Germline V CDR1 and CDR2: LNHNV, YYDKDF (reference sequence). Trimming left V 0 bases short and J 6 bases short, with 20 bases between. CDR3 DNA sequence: TGTGCCACCAGCAGAGAAGGGATTTGGGGAAATATAAAGACCCAGTACTTC. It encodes CATSREGIWGNIKTQYF. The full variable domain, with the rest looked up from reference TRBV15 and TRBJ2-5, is DAMVIQNPRYQVTQFGKPVTLSCSQTLNHNVMYWYQQKSSQAPKLLFHYYDKDFNNEADTPDNFQSRRPNTSFCFLDIRSPGLGDTAMYLCATSREGIWGNIKTQYFGPGTRLLVL.

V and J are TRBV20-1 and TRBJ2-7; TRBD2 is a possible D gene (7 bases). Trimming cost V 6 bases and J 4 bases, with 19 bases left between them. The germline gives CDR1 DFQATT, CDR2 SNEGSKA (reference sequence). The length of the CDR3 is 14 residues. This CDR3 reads CSAKQAGAQYEQYF. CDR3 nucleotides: TGCAGTGCAAAGCAGGCGGGGGCCCAGTACGAGCAGTACTTC.

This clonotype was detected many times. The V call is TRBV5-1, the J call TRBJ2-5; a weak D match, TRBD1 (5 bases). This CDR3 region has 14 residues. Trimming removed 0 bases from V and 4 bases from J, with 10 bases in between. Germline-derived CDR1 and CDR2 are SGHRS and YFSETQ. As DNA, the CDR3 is TGCGCCAGCAGCTTGGCAGGGATGGGAGAGACCCAGTACTTC. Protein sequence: CASSLAGMGETQYF.

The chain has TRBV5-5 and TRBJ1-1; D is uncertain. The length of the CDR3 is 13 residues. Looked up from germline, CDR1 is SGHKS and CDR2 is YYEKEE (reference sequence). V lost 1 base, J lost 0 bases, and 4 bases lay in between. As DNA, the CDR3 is TGTGCCAGCAGCTTGTGGATGAACACTGAAGCTTTCTTT. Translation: CASSLWMNTEAFF.

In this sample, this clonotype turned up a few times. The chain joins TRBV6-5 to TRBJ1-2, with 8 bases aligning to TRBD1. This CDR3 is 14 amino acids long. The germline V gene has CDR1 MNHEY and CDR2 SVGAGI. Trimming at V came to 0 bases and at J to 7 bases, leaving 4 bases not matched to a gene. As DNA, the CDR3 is TGTGCCAGCAGTTACTCGGGACAGGCTGGTGGCTACACCTTC. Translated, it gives CASSYSGQAGGYTF.

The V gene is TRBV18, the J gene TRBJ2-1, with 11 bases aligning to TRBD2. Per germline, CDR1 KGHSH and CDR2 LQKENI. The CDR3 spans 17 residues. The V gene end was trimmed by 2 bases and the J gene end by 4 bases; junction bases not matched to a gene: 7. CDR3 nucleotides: TGTGCCAGCTCACCAAAAACCGGGACTAGCGGATACAATGAGCAGTTCTTC. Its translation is CASSPKTGTSGYNEQFF.

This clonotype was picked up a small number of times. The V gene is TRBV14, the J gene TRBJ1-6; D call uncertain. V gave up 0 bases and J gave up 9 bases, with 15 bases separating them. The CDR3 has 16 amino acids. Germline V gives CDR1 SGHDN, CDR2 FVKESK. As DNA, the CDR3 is TGTGCCAGCAGCCAAGATCAGCTATACAATGGTTCACCCCTCCACTTT. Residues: CASSQDQLYNGSPLHF.

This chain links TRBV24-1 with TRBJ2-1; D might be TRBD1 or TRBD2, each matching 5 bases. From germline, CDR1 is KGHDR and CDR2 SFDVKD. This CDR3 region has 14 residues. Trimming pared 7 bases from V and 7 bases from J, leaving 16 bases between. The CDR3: CATRRDGQRNEQFF. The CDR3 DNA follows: TGTGCCACCAGAAGGGACGGCCAAAGGAATGAGCAGTTCTTC.

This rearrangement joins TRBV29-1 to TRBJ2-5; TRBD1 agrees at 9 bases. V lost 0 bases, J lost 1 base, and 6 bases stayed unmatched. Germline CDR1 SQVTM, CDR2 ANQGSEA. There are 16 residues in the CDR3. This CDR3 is CSVEEDRGEGQETQYF. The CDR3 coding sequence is TGCAGCGTTGAAGAGGACAGGGGAGAGGGCCAAGAGACCCAGTACTTC.

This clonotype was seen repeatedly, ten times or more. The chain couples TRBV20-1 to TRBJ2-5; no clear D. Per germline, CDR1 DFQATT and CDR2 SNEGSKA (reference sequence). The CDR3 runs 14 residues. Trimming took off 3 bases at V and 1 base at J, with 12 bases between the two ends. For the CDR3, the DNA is TGCAGTGCTAGGCCCAATGGGGTCCAAGAGACCCAGTACTTC. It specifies CSARPNGVQETQYF.

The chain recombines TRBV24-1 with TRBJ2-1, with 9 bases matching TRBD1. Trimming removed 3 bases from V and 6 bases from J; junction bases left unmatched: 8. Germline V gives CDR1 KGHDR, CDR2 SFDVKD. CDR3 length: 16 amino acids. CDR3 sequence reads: CATSDPTDRGLNEQFF. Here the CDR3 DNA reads TGTGCCACCAGTGATCCTACGGACAGGGGTCTCAATGAGCAGTTCTTC.